This section outlines one T cell receptor (beta chain) sequence together with its context. The data belong to a study of blood T cell repertoires in COVID-19. Sequencing was performed with immunoSEQ multiplex PCR; in TCRdb, only in-frame clones are kept and a portion is missing. The top ten clones hold roughly 6.5% of a sample with some 70,000 clones, around 86% of them seen once. The source of this sequence is a man aged 50-59 years with active COVID-19. The sample was peripheral blood.

The CDR3 region has the DNA TGTGCCAGCAGCCGTCAGTCGGGGGGCACTGAAGCTTTCTTT. Translation: CASSRQSGGTEAFF. The rearrangement joins TRBV27 to TRBJ1-1; D perhaps matches TRBD1 (5 bases). CDR1 and CDR2 from the germline V gene are MNHEY and SMNVEV (reference sequence). The CDR3 consists of 14 residues. Between the trimmed V and J ends, which lost 6 bases and 4 bases, there was a span of 15 bases.